This T cell receptor (beta chain) was identified during a study of identical twins. The CDR3 covers 15 residues. Germline-derived CDR1 and CDR2 are KGHDR and SFDVKD. TCRdb re-analysed the 5' RACE reads in MiXCR, keeping a single row per CDR3 protein. The sample lists 130,000 to 150,000 distinct CDR3 sequences; under 4.5% were seen once. Details on this clonotype: Its specificity is unknown. The junction differs from germline at one of its ends, possibly a read error.

Study-level points and caveats: The study based its conclusions on cross-sectional statistical analysis and did not follow the same donors. Models underestimated TCR alpha sharing (out-of-frame) in monozygotic twins.

The chain employs TRBV24-1 and TRBJ1-5; the D is unclear. The sequence derives from a man between 18 and 29 years old in good health. The sequencing input was memory T cells sorted from blood. This CDR3 is CATSDTGRLNHPQHF. CDR3 DNA sequence: TGTGCCACCAGTGACACCGGACGCCTTAATCATCCCCAGCATTTT.